This TCR beta chain was retrieved from a study of T cells in Graves' hyperthyroidism and ophthalmopathy. Study context: Peripheral blood was collected at initial diagnosis, before any treatment. Study-wide findings and caveats: Ophthalmopathy was separated from stable hyperthyroidism by a 13 V-J model.

Regions amplified from RNA transcripts were the TCR beta CDR3 regions. First-round RT-PCR with HTBI primers amplified the TCR CDR3 region. Using its own MiXCR run on the multiplex PCR reads, TCRdb lists one record per CDR3 protein. The table records approximately 630,000 distinct CDR3 sequences, 15% to 20% of them present only once. Notes on this clonotype: Its antigen remains unidentified. A read error may account for a junction end that differs from germline.

Germline V gives CDR1 KGHSH, CDR2 LQKENI. There are 13 residues in the CDR3. Patients were excluded because of uncontrolled infection, other autoimmune disease, pregnancy or lactation. Sequencing was performed on blood. This sequence originates from a woman in her twenties or thirties with Graves' hyperthyroidism. The rearrangement links TRBV18 to TRBJ2-7, with TRBD1 matching over 8 bases. CDR3 sequence reads: CASSRDRGYEQCF. In DNA, the CDR3 is TGTGCCAGCTCACGTGACAGGGGCTACGAGCAGTGCTTC.